This T cell receptor beta chain stems from a study of neurological immune-mediated disorders (dated by TCRdb to about 2019). About the investigation overall: The study compared peripheral blood TCR-beta repertoires of HTLV-I-associated myelopathy (HAM/TSP) patients, multiple sclerosis patients and healthy controls using UMI-based sequencing. The 85 to 110 TCR-beta libraries included longitudinal samples, technical triplicates and paired sorted CD4+ and CD8+ T-cell subsets alongside PBMC samples. Of the approximately 68 subjects in the cohort, about 14 were HAM/TSP patients, roughly 35 were multiple sclerosis patients, and around 20 were healthy controls.

For the sorted-subset TCR libraries, the starting material was fewer than 1.2 million sorted CD4+ or CD8+ T cells. Peripheral blood underwent Ficoll-Hypaque density gradient centrifugation to isolate PBMCs, which were then cryopreserved in liquid nitrogen. The study also sequenced paired sorted CD4+ and CD8+ subsets from healthy controls, HAM/TSP patients and MS patients. The study at large found these results: No identical CDR3 amino acid sequences were shared among expanded clones across subjects, suggesting private TCR-beta repertoires in all groups. TCR clonal expansion was highest in HAM/TSP patients and lowest in MS patients, with MS patients falling below even healthy controls.

Note on this clonotype: The antigen this receptor binds is unknown. No quality values exist for individual bases; no much larger clone is one base distant.

Relative to germline, V is missing 3 bases and J is missing 5 bases, with 6 bases of the junction outside any gene match. For CDR1 and CDR2, the germline V gene (reference sequence) lists DFQATT and SNEGSKA. From the cysteine up to the phenylalanine, the CDR3 has a length of 14 residues. This entry keeps only the CDR3 DNA: 42 bases, framed from base 1. cDNA was synthesized by template-switch 5'RACE using a primer with a 10-nucleotide random unique molecular identifier that tagged each TCR transcript. Each sequencing run produced over 160 million TCR-beta sequences covering 15-18 subjects. The RNeasy kit was used to extract total RNA. Using the KAPA Real-time Library Amplification kit, TCR-beta VDJ regions were amplified with primers for the TCR constant region and the 5'RACE anchor. Sample indexes and Illumina adaptors were added in a first PCR, after which library yield was increased in a second PCR. The roughly 650 bp TCR product was size-selected on a 2% E-gel SizeSelection system after Ampure bead purification. Library quality was checked on a Bioanalyzer, concentration was measured with Qubit, and libraries were quantified with the Kapa Library Quantification kit before pooling. Paired-end 2 x 150 bp sequencing of the libraries was performed on an Illumina HiSeq 2500. To increase sequence diversity, roughly 24-31% phiX was spiked into each library pool. The source study handled its data this way. The UMI-based MiGEC pipeline processed quality-filtered reads and removed over 80% of raw TCR sequences during error correction. IMGT germline references were used for alignment of VDJ genes, and clonotypes were defined by a unique CDR3 amino acid sequence together with V-J genes. Clonal expansion, Shannon diversity and CDR3 relatedness (CalcPairwiseDistances, ClusterSamples) were evaluated with VDJtools, and phylogenetic trees were built with CLCbio workbench. Expanded clones were defined as having at least 8 unique UMIs, based on coefficient-of-variation modelling across technical triplicates. TCRdb reworked the public reads: Q25 trimming with fastp, MiXCR clone assembly, productive beta chains retained. Each record represents a unique CDR3 protein, reported with the most common genes and DNA among its rows. TCRdb assigned the V and J calls; the authors' analysis was not used. The sample table contains some 20,000 distinct CDR3 sequences; only one count was recorded for 7.5% of them. The ten largest clones add up to roughly 17% of the sample.

The TCR comes from a woman aged 30 to 39 with HTLV-1-associated myelopathy (HAM/TSP). The sequence joins TRBV20-1 to TRBJ2-1; TRBD2 agrees with 8 junctional bases. The sequenced material came from CD8+ T cells from blood. At the DNA level, the sequence is TGCAGTGCTAGTAGCGGGGAGGCACACAATGAGCAGTTCTTC. Its protein reads: CSASSGEAHNEQFF.